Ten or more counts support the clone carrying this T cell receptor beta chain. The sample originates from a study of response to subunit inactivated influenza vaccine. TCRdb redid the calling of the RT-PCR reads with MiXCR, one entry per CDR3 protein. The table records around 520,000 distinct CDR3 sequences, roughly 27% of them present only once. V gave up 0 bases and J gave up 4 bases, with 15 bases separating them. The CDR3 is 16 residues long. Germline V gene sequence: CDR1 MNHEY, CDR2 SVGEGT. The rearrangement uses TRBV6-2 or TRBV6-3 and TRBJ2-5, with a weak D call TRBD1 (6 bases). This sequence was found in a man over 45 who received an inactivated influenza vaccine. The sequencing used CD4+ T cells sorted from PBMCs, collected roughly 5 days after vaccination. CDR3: CASSYSSRGRGETQYF. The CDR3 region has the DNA TGTGCCAGCAGTTACTCGAGCAGGGGACGAGGAGAGACCCAGTACTTC.